The 8 T cell receptor beta chains below come from one sample, sequenced in a study of CD8+CD57+ T cells in acquired aplastic anemia (dated by TCRdb to 2016 to 2019). The reads were generated on an Illumina HiSeq 2000. Genomic DNA was used as template for profiling of TCR beta VDJ combinations and CDR3 sequences. TCRdb's own reprocessing of the public reads used fastp at Q25 and MiXCR and kept productive beta chains. Rows merge per CDR3 protein into single entries with the most common DNA and genes. Present in this sample are 150,000 to 200,000 distinct CDR3 sequences, over 60% of which were seen just once. Clones ranked in the top ten supply more than 45% of the sample. The sequencing sample was made of sorted CD4+, CD8+, or CD8+CD57+ T cells (not recorded which) from PBMCs. These TCRs come from a human donor with severe aplastic anemia or a healthy control (not recorded which).

Of note for this clonotype: One base away lies a much larger clone, so this may be a sequencing read error. The chain couples TRBV6-5 to TRBJ2-5, with 9 bases that match TRBD2. The CDR3 totals 13 residues. Per germline, CDR1 MNHEY and CDR2 SVGAGI. Here the CDR3 reads CASSSSGEETRYF. In DNA form, the CDR3 reads TGTGCCAGCAGTTCTAGCGGGGAAGAGACCCGGTACTTC.

Comments on this clonotype: This likely comes from a read error, as the CDR3 has no conserved phenylalanine or tryptophan at its end. The chain recombines TRBV7-2 with TRBJ2-7; a possible D gene is TRBD1 (6 bases). Germline V gene data show CDR1 as SGHTA and CDR2 as FQGNSA. This CDR3 comprises 15 residues. With 3 bases removed from V and 5 bases from J, the gap between germline ends came to 17 bases. Here the CDR3 DNA reads TGTGCCAGCAGCTTGGGGGCAGGGGAACGCCACGAGCAGTACCTC. Translated: CASSLGAGERHEQYL.

This clonotype was observed many times. The chain is built from TRBV19 and TRBJ1-5; D ambiguous. Deletions cut 0 bases from V and 7 bases from J, with 19 bases between. The CDR3 runs to 17 residues. CDR1 and CDR2 from the germline V gene are LNHDA and SQIVND (reference sequence). The CDR3 reads CASSIDLDYPFGQPQHF. CDR3 bases: TGTGCCAGTAGTATAGATCTGGACTACCCGTTCGGGCAGCCCCAGCATTTT.

Note on this clonotype: Because it lacks the conserved phenylalanine or tryptophan at the end, this CDR3 is likely a read error. This chain links TRBV20-1 with TRBJ2-7; D is tentatively TRBD1 or TRBD2 (6 bases each). V was shortened by 6 bases and J by 0 bases, with 21 bases between the two germline ends. The CDR3 contains 16 residues. Germline lookup yields CDR1 DFQATT and CDR2 SNEGSKA (reference sequence). This CDR3 is CSATRPSGGHSYEQYS. The CDR3, as DNA: TGCAGTGCCACCCGACCATCCGGGGGCCACTCCTACGAGCAGTACTCC.

This chain connects TRBV9 to TRBJ1-1; D remains ambiguous. The germline V gene encodes CDR1 SGDLS and CDR2 YYNGEE. Deletions cut 3 bases from V and 3 bases from J, with 12 bases between. The CDR3 sequence is 14 residues long. In DNA, the CDR3 is TGTGCCAGCAGCGCCGAGGGCCGGTACACTGAAGCTTTCTTT. This gives the protein CASSAEGRYTEAFF.

This clonotype was observed once. V is TRBV10-3 and J is TRBJ2-3; 11 positions agree with TRBD2. The CDR3 runs 18 residues. The junction had 12 bases not matched to a gene; V was cut back by 5 bases and J by 2 bases. Germline CDR1 ENHRY, CDR2 SYGVKD. The CDR3 DNA reads TGTGCCATCAGTAAACCACAAAGGACTAGCGGGCCCACAGATACGCAGTATTTT. Translating it yields CAISKPQRTSGPTDTQYF.

J is TRBJ1-1 and V is TRBV19; D is possibly TRBD1 (5 bases). CDR1 is LNHDA, CDR2 SQIVND, per germline (reference sequence). Trimming shortened V by 6 bases and J by 1 base, and 15 bases separated the two germline ends. The CDR3 sequence is 15 residues long. The CDR3, as DNA: TGTGCCAGTAGCGGCCGGACACTAAAGAACACTGAAGCTTTCTTT. Translating gives CASSGRTLKNTEAFF.

This chain uses TRBV29-1 with TRBJ2-7; D unclear. CDR1 is SQVTM and CDR2 is ANQGSEA in the germline V gene. The CDR3 extends over 13 amino acids. Deletions cut 3 bases from V and 0 bases from J, with 9 bases between. CDR3 nucleotides: TGCAGCGTTGAGACCCCTAACTCCTACGAGCAGTACTTC. Protein sequence: CSVETPNSYEQYF.